This T cell receptor (beta chain) was sequenced for a study of memory CD4+ T cells and cytomegalovirus serostatus. Study context: Of the healthy Belgian adults, under 10 were CMV seropositive and 24 seronegative. Study results and caveats: Repertoires predicted CMV serostatus with median bootstrapped AUC of about 0.94. Of 150 to 200 reported CMV TCRbeta sequences, under 80 were found in memory CD4+ repertoires.

With V trimmed by 2 bases and J by 8 bases, 8 bases remained unmatched. The germline V gene has CDR1 GTSNPN and CDR2 SVGIG (reference sequence). This CDR3 spans 14 amino acids. Single viable CD3+CD4+CD8-CD45RO+ cells were sorted as the memory CD4+ T cells. CD4+ T cells were isolated by positive magnetic selection. This clone appeared a few times. Its antigen is unidentified. Some clones are missing from TCRdb's copy, which holds only in-frame ones; the method was immunoSEQ multiplex PCR. The sample contains 64,000 or so clones, around 77% of which appear only once. The sample consisted of memory CD4+ T cells from blood. This TCR came from an adult in good health and CMV-seronegative. The J gene is TRBJ2-4, the V gene TRBV30; 8 bases match TRBD1. CDR3 residues: CAWSMGQVWDIQYF. CDR3 DNA sequence: TGTGCCTGGAGTATGGGACAGGTGTGGGACATTCAGTACTTC.